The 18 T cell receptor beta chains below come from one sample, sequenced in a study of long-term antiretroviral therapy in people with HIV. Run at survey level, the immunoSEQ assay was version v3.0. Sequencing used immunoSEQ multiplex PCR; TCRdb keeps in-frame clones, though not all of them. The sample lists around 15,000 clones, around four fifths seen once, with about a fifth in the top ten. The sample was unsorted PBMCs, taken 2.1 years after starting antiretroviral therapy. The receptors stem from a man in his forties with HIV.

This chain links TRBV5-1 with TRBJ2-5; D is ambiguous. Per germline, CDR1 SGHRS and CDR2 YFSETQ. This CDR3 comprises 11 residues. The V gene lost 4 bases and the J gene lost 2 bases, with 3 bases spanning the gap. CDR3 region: CASSLQETQYF. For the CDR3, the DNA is TGCGCCAGCAGCCTGCAAGAGACCCAGTACTTC.

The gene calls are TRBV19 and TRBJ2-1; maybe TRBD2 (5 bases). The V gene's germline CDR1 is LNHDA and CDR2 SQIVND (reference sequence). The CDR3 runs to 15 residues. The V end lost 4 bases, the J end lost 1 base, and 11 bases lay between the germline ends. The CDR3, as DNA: TGTGCCAGTAGTAACGGGATAGGGTCCTACAATGAGCAGTTCTTC. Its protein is CASSNGIGSYNEQFF.

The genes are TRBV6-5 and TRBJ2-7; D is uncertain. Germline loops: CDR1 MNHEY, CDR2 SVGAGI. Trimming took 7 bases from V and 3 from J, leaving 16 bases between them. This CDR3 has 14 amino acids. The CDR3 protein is CASKNPSRSYEQYF. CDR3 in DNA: TGTGCCAGCAAGAACCCCTCCCGAAGCTACGAGCAGTACTTC.

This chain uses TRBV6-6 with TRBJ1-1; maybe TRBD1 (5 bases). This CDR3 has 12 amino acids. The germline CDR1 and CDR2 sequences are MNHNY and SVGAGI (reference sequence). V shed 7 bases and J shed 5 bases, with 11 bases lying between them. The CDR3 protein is CASTDGGTEAFF. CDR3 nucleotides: TGTGCCAGCACCGACGGGGGGACTGAAGCTTTCTTT.

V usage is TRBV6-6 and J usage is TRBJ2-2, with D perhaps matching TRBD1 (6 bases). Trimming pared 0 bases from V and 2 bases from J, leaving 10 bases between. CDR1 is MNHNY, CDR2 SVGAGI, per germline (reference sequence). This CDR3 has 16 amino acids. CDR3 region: CASSYSAGDNTGELFF. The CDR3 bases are TGTGCCAGCAGTTACTCCGCAGGGGATAACACCGGGGAGCTGTTTTTT.

For the CDR3, the DNA is TGCGCCAGCAGCCAAGCTCTTATACAGGGAAACACCGGGGAGCTGTTTTTT. Encoded protein: CASSQALIQGNTGELFF. The chain links TRBV4-1 to TRBJ2-2, with TRBD1 as a possible D gene (6 bases). CDR1 is MGHRA and CDR2 is YSYEKL in the germline V gene. This CDR3 is 17 amino acids long. The germline V and J ends were trimmed by 1 base and 2 bases, with 14 bases remaining between them.

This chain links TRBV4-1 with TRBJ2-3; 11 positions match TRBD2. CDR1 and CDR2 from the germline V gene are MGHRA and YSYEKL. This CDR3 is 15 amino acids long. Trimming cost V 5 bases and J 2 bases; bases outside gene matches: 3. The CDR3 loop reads CASSFSGGATDTQYF. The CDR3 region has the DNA TGCGCCAGCAGCTTTAGCGGGGGGGCCACAGATACGCAGTATTTT.

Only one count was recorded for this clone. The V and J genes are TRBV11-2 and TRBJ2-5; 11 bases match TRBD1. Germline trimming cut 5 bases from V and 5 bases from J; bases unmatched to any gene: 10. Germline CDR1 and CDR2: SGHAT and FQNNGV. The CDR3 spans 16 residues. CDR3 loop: CASSDYGQGAQETQYF. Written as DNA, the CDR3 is TGTGCCAGCAGCGACTATGGACAGGGGGCTCAGGAGACCCAGTACTTC.

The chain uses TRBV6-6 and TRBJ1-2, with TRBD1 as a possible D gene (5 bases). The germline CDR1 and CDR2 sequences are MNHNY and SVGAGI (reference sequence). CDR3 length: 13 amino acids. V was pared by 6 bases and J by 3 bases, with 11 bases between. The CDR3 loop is CASSRGEDYGYTF. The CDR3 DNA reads TGTGCCAGCAGCCGGGGCGAAGACTATGGCTACACCTTC.

Written as DNA, the CDR3 is TGCGCCAGCAGTAGCCTCGGGGGAGGCGAGCAGTACTTC. Translating it yields CASSSLGGGEQYF. V and J are TRBV10-2 and TRBJ2-7; the D gene is possibly TRBD2 (6 bases). The CDR3 contains 13 residues. V was clipped by 5 bases and J by 6 bases, with 14 bases between them. Looked up from germline, CDR1 is WSHSY and CDR2 is SAAADI.

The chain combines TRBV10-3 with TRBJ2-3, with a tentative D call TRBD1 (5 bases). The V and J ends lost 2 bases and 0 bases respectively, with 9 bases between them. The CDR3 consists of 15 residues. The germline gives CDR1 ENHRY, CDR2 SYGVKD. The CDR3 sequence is CAISEPRASTDTQYF. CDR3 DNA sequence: TGTGCCATCAGTGAGCCCAGGGCGAGCACAGATACGCAGTATTTT.

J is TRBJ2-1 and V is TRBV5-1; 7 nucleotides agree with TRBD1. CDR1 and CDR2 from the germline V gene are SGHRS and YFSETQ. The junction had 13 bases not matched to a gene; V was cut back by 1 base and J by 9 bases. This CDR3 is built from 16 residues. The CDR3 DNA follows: TGCGCCAGCAGCTTGCCCCTGACAGGGTTGAAGGGTGAGCAGTTCTTC. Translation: CASSLPLTGLKGEQFF. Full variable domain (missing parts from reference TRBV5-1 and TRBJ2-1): KAGVTQTPRYLIKTRGQQVTLSCSPISGHRSVSWYQQTPGQGLQFLFEYFSETQRNKGNFPGRFSGRQFSNSRSEMNVSTLELGDSALYLCASSLPLTGLKGEQFFGPGTRLTVL.

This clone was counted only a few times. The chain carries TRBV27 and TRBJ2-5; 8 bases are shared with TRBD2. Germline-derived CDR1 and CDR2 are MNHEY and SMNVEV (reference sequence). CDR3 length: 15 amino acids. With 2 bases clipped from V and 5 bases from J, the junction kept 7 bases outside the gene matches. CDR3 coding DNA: TGTGCCAGCAGTTTAGGCCGGGGGGGCGGTGAGACCCAGTACTTC. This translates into CASSLGRGGGETQYF.

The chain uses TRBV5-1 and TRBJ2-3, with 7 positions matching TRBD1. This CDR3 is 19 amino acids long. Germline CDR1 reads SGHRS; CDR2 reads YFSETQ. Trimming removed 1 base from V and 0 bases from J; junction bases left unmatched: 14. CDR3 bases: TGCGCCAGCAGCTTGCGAGGGGGCGGTAGGGGCCTAAGCACAGATACGCAGTATTTT. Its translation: CASSLRGGGRGLSTDTQYF.

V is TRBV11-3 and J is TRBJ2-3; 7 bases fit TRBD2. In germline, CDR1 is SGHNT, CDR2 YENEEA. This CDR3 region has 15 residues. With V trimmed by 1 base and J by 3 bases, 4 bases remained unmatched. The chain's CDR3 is CASSLGVLATDTQYF. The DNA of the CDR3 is TGTGCCAGCAGCTTAGGTGTACTAGCGACAGATACGCAGTATTTT.

The CDR3 reads CASSYSGTGPDTQYF. The DNA of the CDR3 is TGTGCCAGCAGTTACTCGGGGACAGGGCCAGATACGCAGTATTTT. The V call is TRBV6-5, the J call TRBJ2-3; 9 bases are shared with TRBD1. From germline, CDR1 is MNHEY and CDR2 SVGAGI. V was clipped by 0 bases and J by 4 bases; unmatched bases: 2. This CDR3 is built from 15 residues.

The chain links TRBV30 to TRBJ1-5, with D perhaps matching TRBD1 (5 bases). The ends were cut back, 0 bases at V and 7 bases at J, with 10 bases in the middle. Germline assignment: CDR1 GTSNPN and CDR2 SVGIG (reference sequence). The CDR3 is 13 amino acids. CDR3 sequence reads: CAWSVQGGQPQHF. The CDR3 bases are TGTGCCTGGAGTGTCCAGGGCGGGCAGCCCCAGCATTTT. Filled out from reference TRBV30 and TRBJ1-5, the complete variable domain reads SQTIHQWPATLVQPVGSPLSLECTVEGTSNPNLYWYRQAAGRGLQLLFYSVGIGQISSEVPQNLSASRPQDRQFILSSKKLLLSDSGFYLCAWSVQGGQPQHFGDGTRLSIL.

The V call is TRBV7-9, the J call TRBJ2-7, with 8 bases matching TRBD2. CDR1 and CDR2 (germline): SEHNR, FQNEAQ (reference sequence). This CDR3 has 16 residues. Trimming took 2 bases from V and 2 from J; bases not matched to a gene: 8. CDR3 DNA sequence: TGTGCCAGCAGCTTATACACTAGCGGTCTGACCTACGAGCAGTACTTC. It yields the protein CASSLYTSGLTYEQYF.